One and the same sample provided the 27 T cell receptor beta chains below, sequenced in a study of blood T cells in healthy people across ages. A J-beta primer mix and a sample-barcoded 5' primer were used in a second PCR of about 7 to 12 cycles. TCRdb processed the 5' RACE reads anew with MiXCR; each CDR3 protein has one entry. The data contain about 940,000 distinct CDR3 sequences, about 48% of them seen just once; the ten biggest clones take up around an eighth. The material sequenced was blood. The receptors were gathered from a man under 40 in good health.

The chain recombines TRBV12-3 or TRBV12-4 with TRBJ1-2; D gene unclear. This CDR3 region has 15 residues. V shed 6 bases and J shed 2 bases, with 16 bases lying between them. CDR3 sequence reads: CASSPQILGNYGYTF. CDR3 DNA sequence: TGTGCCAGCAGCCCCCAAATACTGGGGAACTATGGCTACACCTTC.

The chain couples TRBV7-2 to TRBJ1-1; D gene ambiguous. Deletions cut 2 bases from V and 9 bases from J, with 7 bases between. CDR1 is SGHTA and CDR2 is FQGNSA in the germline V gene. The CDR3 is 11 amino acids. The chain's CDR3 is CASSLREQAFF. CDR3 nucleotide sequence: TGTGCCAGCAGCTTACGGGAGCAAGCTTTCTTT.

There are a few counts of this clonotype. The chain has TRBV10-3 and TRBJ1-2, with D possibly matching TRBD1 (6 bases). Germline CDR1 is ENHRY and CDR2 is SYGVKD. CDR3 length equals 12 residues. Trimming took off 11 bases at V and 7 bases at J, with 17 bases between the two ends. As DNA, the CDR3 is TGTGCCTACGGGCCGGGGGCTGGTGGCTACACCTTC. It encodes CAYGPGAGGYTF.

The rearrangement joins TRBV7-9 to TRBJ2-7; D might be TRBD2 (6 bases). V was clipped by 3 bases and J by 4 bases, with 13 bases between them. Germline-derived CDR1 and CDR2 are SEHNR and FQNEAQ (reference sequence). CDR3 length: 14 residues. The CDR3 nucleotides are TGTGCCAGCAGCTTGGCGGGGCGCGGGTACGAGCAGTACTTC. Residues: CASSLAGRGYEQYF.

This clonotype turned up a few times. This rearrangement joins TRBV2 to TRBJ2-1, with D tentatively TRBD1 (5 bases). The CDR3 is made up of 14 amino acids. V was pared by 5 bases and J by 10 bases, with 18 bases between. CDR1 and CDR2 (germline): SNHLY, FYNNEI. The CDR3 coding sequence is TGTGCCAGCAGTCAGCTCGCAGGGTTAGTGGAGCAGTTCTTC. This sequence encodes CASSQLAGLVEQFF.

For this clonotype: Germline and junction disagree at one end, which may indicate a read error. The rearrangement links TRBV5-1 to TRBJ2-1; D tentatively reads TRBD1 or TRBD2 (5 bases each). The length of the CDR3 is 13 residues. Germline CDR1 SGHRS, CDR2 YFSETQ. The CDR3: CASSLVGDNEQFF. CDR3 sequence (DNA): TGTGCCAGCAGCTTGGTGGGGGACAATGAGCAGTTCTTC.

This clonotype showed up many times. The J gene is TRBJ2-5, the V gene TRBV9; the D is unclear. The CDR3 loop spans 12 amino acids. Looked up from germline, CDR1 is SGDLS and CDR2 is YYNGEE. Trimming cost V 1 base and J 5 bases, with 6 bases left between them. The CDR3 coding sequence is TGTGCCAGCAGCGTAATTGGTGAGACCCAGTACTTC. As protein: CASSVIGETQYF.

The chain combines TRBV3-1 with TRBJ2-7; the D is unclear. CDR1 LGHDT and CDR2 YNNKEL come from the germline V gene (reference sequence). V was trimmed by 2 bases and J by 1 base, leaving 6 bases between them. The CDR3 is 13 amino acids. The DNA for the CDR3 is TGTGCCAGCAGCCAATCGCGATCCTACGAGCAGTACTTC. It yields the protein CASSQSRSYEQYF.

V usage is TRBV29-1 and J usage is TRBJ2-6, with D hard to call. V lost 5 bases to trimming and J lost 0 bases, with 8 bases between them. The germline gives CDR1 SQVTM, CDR2 ANQGSEA. The CDR3 length is 14 residues. CDR3 region: CSVLGASGANVLTF. The CDR3 DNA follows: TGCAGCGTTCTAGGCGCCTCTGGGGCCAACGTCCTGACTTTC.

V gene TRBV6-1 combines with J gene TRBJ1-2; TRBD1 is a possible D gene (6 bases). The CDR3 contains 15 residues. Trimming removed 2 bases from V and 4 bases from J, with 14 bases in between. Germline V lookup: CDR1 MNHNS, CDR2 SASEGT. CDR3 protein: CASSEQGTWSYGYTF. CDR3 sequence (DNA): TGTGCCAGCAGTGAACAGGGGACGTGGAGCTATGGCTACACCTTC.

Only a few counts were recorded for this clonotype. This chain uses TRBV27 with TRBJ2-7; D is undetermined. Germline CDR1 reads MNHEY; CDR2 reads SMNVEV (reference sequence). This CDR3 is 13 amino acids long. Trimming pared 0 bases from V and 5 bases from J, leaving 8 bases between. CDR3 nucleotide sequence: TGTGCCAGCAGTTTATCAGGTCTCAACGAGCAGTACTTC. Its protein is CASSLSGLNEQYF.

This clonotype was observed at least ten times. CDR3 sequence: CASSQEGRTNTGELFF. As DNA, the CDR3 is TGCGCCAGCAGCCAAGAAGGGAGGACCAACACCGGGGAGCTGTTTTTT. The rearrangement joins TRBV4-1 to TRBJ2-2; TRBD2 might be the D (6 bases). The V gene's germline CDR1 is MGHRA and CDR2 YSYEKL. Trimming pared 0 bases from V and 2 bases from J, leaving 10 bases between. The CDR3 is 16 amino acids.

This chain joins TRBV7-2 and TRBJ2-5, with TRBD2 as a possible D gene (6 bases). V shed 6 bases and J shed 4 bases, with 12 bases lying between them. This CDR3 spans 13 amino acids. Germline loops: CDR1 SGHTA, CDR2 FQGNSA. DNA of the CDR3: TGTGCCAGCAGACCAGGAGGGGTAGAGACCCAGTACTTC. It specifies CASRPGGVETQYF.

This clonotype was seen a few times. V usage is TRBV20-1 and J usage is TRBJ1-2, with a possible D match to TRBD1 (5 bases). Germline V CDR1 and CDR2: DFQATT, SNEGSKA (reference sequence). The germline V and J ends were trimmed by 1 base and 3 bases, with 12 bases remaining between them. The length of the CDR3 is 14 residues. CDR3 in amino acids: CSARGGAVDYGYTF. CDR3 DNA sequence: TGCAGTGCTAGAGGCGGGGCTGTTGACTATGGCTACACCTTC.

The genes are TRBV6-5 and TRBJ1-5; possibly TRBD1 for D (5 bases). Germline-derived CDR1 and CDR2 are MNHEY and SVGAGI. Trimming removed 6 bases from V and 7 bases from J, with 16 bases in between. The CDR3 contains 14 residues. CDR3 in DNA: TGTGCCAGCAGCTCCGGGCCCGGGGGGCAGCCCCAGCATTTT. Encoded protein: CASSSGPGGQPQHF.

This chain uses TRBV4-3 with TRBJ2-5; perhaps TRBD2 as D (5 bases). V gave up 3 bases and J gave up 1 base, with 15 bases separating them. Per the germline V gene, CDR1 is LGHNA and CDR2 is YSLEER. The CDR3 runs 16 residues. The CDR3, as DNA: TGCGCCAGCAGCCAGGATCCCTTAAGCGGCCAAGAGACCCAGTACTTC. Translating it yields CASSQDPLSGQETQYF.

The V and J genes are TRBV6-1 and TRBJ2-6, with 12 bases matching TRBD1. This CDR3 comprises 19 residues. V was pared by 6 bases and J by 1 base, with 10 bases of the junction left unmatched. Per germline, CDR1 MNHNS and CDR2 SASEGT. CDR3 sequence (DNA): TGTGCCAGCAGCCAAACTGGGGGACAGGGGGCGTCTGGGGCCAACGTCCTGACTTTC. It yields the protein CASSQTGGQGASGANVLTF.

The chain uses TRBV5-1 and TRBJ2-3; 8 bases are a match to TRBD1. The CDR3 consists of 14 residues. The J segment lost 2 bases and the V segment lost 6 bases, leaving 5 bases of the junction unmatched. Per germline, CDR1 SGHRS and CDR2 YFSETQ. CDR3 amino acids: CASMATGDTDTQYF. The CDR3 nucleotides are TGCGCCAGCATGGCGACAGGGGACACAGATACGCAGTATTTT.

This clonotype was picked up a small number of times. The chain links TRBV5-1 to TRBJ2-5; 10 bases fit TRBD1. With the DNA end fitting TRBJ2-7 better, the J assignment may be wrong. There are 16 residues in the CDR3. CDR1 is SGHRS, CDR2 YFSETQ, per germline. CDR3 residues: CASSLNYPGQGIEQYF. In DNA form, the CDR3 reads TGCGCCAGCAGCTTGAACTACCCGGGACAGGGGATCGAGCAGTACTTC.

This clonotype has only a few counts. The rearrangement uses TRBV11-3 and TRBJ1-2, with TRBD1 matching over 7 bases. The CDR3 contains 15 residues. In germline, CDR1 is SGHNT, CDR2 YENEEA. J lost 5 bases, V lost 2 bases, and 8 bases had no gene match. CDR3 in DNA: TGTGCCAGCAGCTTATCCCGGACAGGAGGATATGGCTACACCTTC. Protein sequence: CASSLSRTGGYGYTF.

This chain links TRBV12-3 or TRBV12-4 with TRBJ2-7, with 10 bases lining up with TRBD2. The CDR3 extends over 15 amino acids. The ends lost 6 bases at V and 5 bases at J; junction bases unmatched: 10. The CDR3: CASRPISGGVDEQYF. In DNA form, the CDR3 reads TGTGCCAGCAGACCAATCAGCGGGGGGGTAGACGAGCAGTACTTC.

The rearrangement links TRBV5-1 to TRBJ1-1; 8 bases line up with TRBD1. The J segment lost 1 base and the V segment lost 3 bases, leaving 5 bases of the junction unmatched. The CDR3 is 15 residues long. In germline, CDR1 is SGHRS, CDR2 YFSETQ. The CDR3 here is CASSWQGASNTEAFF. CDR3 DNA sequence: TGCGCCAGCAGCTGGCAGGGGGCGTCGAACACTGAAGCTTTCTTT.

The V call is TRBV7-2, the J call TRBJ2-2; perhaps TRBD2 as D (6 bases). Germline V gene lookup returns CDR1 SGHTA and CDR2 FQGNSA. V shed 1 base and J shed 5 bases, with 11 bases lying between them. The CDR3 runs to 15 residues. The CDR3 nucleotides read TGTGCCAGCAGCTTAGGGGTTCTAGCGACCGGGGAGCTGTTTTTT. Amino acid sequence: CASSLGVLATGELFF.

This chain links TRBV27 with TRBJ1-2, with 7 bases identical to TRBD1. Per the germline V gene, CDR1 is MNHEY and CDR2 is SMNVEV (reference sequence). The V and J ends lost 2 bases and 4 bases, in that order; junction bases with no gene match: 10. The CDR3 has 16 residues. The CDR3 sequence: CASSLPPGTDFYGYTF. The CDR3 DNA is TGTGCCAGCAGTTTACCGCCCGGGACAGACTTCTATGGCTACACCTTC.

This clonotype has more than one count but fewer than ten. This chain uses TRBV20-1 with TRBJ2-3; TRBD2 matches at 8 bases. The CDR3 sequence is 14 residues long. The germline V gene has CDR1 DFQATT and CDR2 SNEGSKA (reference sequence). Trimming took 1 base from V and 3 from J; bases not matched to a gene: 3. The DNA of the CDR3 is TGCAGTGCTAGAGTTGGACTAGCAACAGATACGCAGTATTTT. Its translation: CSARVGLATDTQYF.

This clonotype is a singleton in its sample. This sequence joins TRBV20-1 and TRBJ2-5; possibly TRBD2 for D (5 bases). V lost 3 bases and J lost 11, with 19 bases in between. The CDR3 sequence is 13 residues long. Per germline, CDR1 DFQATT and CDR2 SNEGSKA (reference sequence). In DNA, the CDR3 is TGCAGTGCTAGGAGTGGGTTGGAATGGGAGCAGTACTTC. This translates into CSARSGLEWEQYF.

This clonotype appeared many times. The J gene is TRBJ2-2, the V gene TRBV24-1; no clear D. V was cut by 2 bases and J by 6 bases, with 9 bases left in between. The V gene's germline CDR1 is KGHDR and CDR2 SFDVKD. The CDR3 has 14 amino acids. The DNA of the CDR3 is TGTGCCACCAGTGATTCTCAGAGGTCCGGGGAGCTGTTTTTT. Translated, it gives CATSDSQRSGELFF.